This TCR beta chain originates from a study of shared clonotypes between healthy human individuals. Study at large: For every donor, three CD4 naive, three CD4 memory, two CD8 naive and one CD8 memory plates were used.

Measured with immunoSEQ multiplex PCR; TCRdb has only the in-frame clones, and not every one. The table has under 650,000 clones, almost 97% seen once. The CDR3 spans 14 residues. The chain uses TRBV21-1 and TRBJ2-7; the table's D call, TRBD2, has no DNA check behind it. TRBV21-1 is a listed pseudogene. Sequenced: naive CD4+ T cells sorted from blood. Subset of the sample: CD45RA+ positively selected. This receptor was obtained from a woman younger than 45 in good health. As DNA, the CDR3 is TGTGCCAGCAGCGGGAGGGCCTCTTGCTACGAGCAGTACTTC. It is translated as CASSGRASCYEQYF.